A single TCR beta chain is shown here with its context. Its antigen is currently not known. There are no base qualities to consult, and no much larger clone falls within one base. These data are taken from a study of metastatic and nonmetastatic thyroid tumors (dated by TCRdb to 2020 to 2022). Turning to the overall study: Repertoires from peripheral blood and from tumor or nodule tissue samples of malignant and benign thyroid patients were compared. Overall results and qualifications from the work: TCR beta diversity was reported as significantly higher in malignant tumors than in benign nodules, in both blood and tumor samples.

The protocol used for the library was PCR. Sequenced on an Illumina HiSeq 4000. High-throughput sequencing was used to profile the TCR beta-chain CDR3 region of each patient. As for how the authors treated the data: The researchers built a classifier to tell apart papillary thyroid cancer patients with distant metastasis, based on CDR3 differences among clinicopathological groups. The Shannon index was used to measure repertoire diversity, and the Morisita-Horn index was used to measure how similar tumor and blood repertoires were. TCRdb ran its own pipeline on the public reads, namely fastp trimming at Q25 and MiXCR clone calling, and kept in-frame beta chains. It is TCRdb's table, rather than the study itself, that gives the V and J calls and clone size. The sample table contains roughly 25,000 clones; only one count was recorded for around a fifth of them. Of the sample, 20% to 30% is held by the ten largest clones.

Before undergoing thyroid surgery, none of the patients had been given any kind of treatment. Using T-cell receptor beta sequencing, the researchers looked back retrospectively at clinical samples from patients, gathered between the early 2010s and the late 2010s. V gives up 1 base and J gives up 2 bases, and the segment between their germline ends measures 3 bases. The CDR3 covers 12 residues, taking in both the cysteine and the phenylalanine. Solely the CDR3 DNA is kept, with 36 bases framed from the first base. Reading the germline V gene gives CDR1 KGHSH and CDR2 LQKENI. The V gene is TRBV18 and the J gene is TRBJ2-7; the D gene cannot be named for sure. The sequence came from a male donor with papillary thyroid cancer or a benign thyroid nodule (not recorded which). Some clones in this sample may be carry-over from other donors' samples. Material for sequencing was blood. The nucleotide sequence is TGTGCCAGCTCACCACAAGCCTACGAGCAGTACTTC. It is translated as CASSPQAYEQYF.